This T cell receptor beta chain was documented in a study of tumor and adjacent non-tumor tissue in lung cancer. Per the germline V gene, CDR1 is DFQATT and CDR2 is SNEGSKA (reference sequence). The CDR3 spans 14 residues. The template was RNA from unsorted bulk tissue. Details on this clonotype: One junction end does not reproduce the germline sequence, and a read error may be involved.

A modified ARM-PCR protocol with three rounds of nested PCR amplified TCRbeta. TCRdb fed the multiplex PCR reads into MiXCR, producing one record per CDR3 protein. This table holds about 81,000 distinct CDR3 sequences, roughly 72% found once. Sequenced sample: lung tumor tissue. The chain combines TRBV20-1 with TRBJ2-5; D may be TRBD2 (5 bases). This TCR came from a middle-aged woman with non-small cell lung cancer. The CDR3 DNA reads TGCAGTACTAGAGGTTTATCCGAAGCAGAGACCCAGTACTTC. This codes for CSTRGLSEAETQYF.